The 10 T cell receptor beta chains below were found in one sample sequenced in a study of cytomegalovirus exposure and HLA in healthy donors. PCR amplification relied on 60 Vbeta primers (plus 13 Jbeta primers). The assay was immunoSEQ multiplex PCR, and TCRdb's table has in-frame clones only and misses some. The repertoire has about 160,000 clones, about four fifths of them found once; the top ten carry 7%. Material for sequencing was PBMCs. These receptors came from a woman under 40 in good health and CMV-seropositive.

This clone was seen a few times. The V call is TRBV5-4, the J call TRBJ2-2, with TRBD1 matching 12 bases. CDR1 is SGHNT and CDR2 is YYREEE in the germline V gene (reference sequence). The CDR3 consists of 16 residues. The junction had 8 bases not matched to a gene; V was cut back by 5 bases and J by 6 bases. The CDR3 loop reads CASRKGQGALAGELFF. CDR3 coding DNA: TGTGCCAGCAGGAAGGGACAGGGGGCTCTCGCCGGGGAGCTGTTTTTT. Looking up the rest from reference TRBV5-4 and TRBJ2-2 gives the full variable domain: ETGVTQSPTHLIKTRGQQVTLRCSSQSGHNTVSWYQQALGQGPQFIFQYYREEENGRGNFPPRFSGLQFPNYSSELNVNALELDDSALYLCASRKGQGALAGELFFGEGSRLTVL.

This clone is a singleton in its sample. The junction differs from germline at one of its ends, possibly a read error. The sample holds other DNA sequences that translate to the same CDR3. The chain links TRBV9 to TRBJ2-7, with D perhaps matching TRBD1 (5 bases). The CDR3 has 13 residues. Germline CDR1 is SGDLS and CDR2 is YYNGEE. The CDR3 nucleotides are TGTGCCAGCAGCCCTCCGGAAGGACACCTGTACCACTTC. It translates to CASSPPEGHLYHF. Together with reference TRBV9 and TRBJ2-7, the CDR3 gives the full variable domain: DSGVTQTPKHLITATGQRVTLRCSPRSGDLSVYWYQQSLDQGLQFLIQYYNGEERAKGNILERFSAQQFPDLHSELNLSSLELGDSALYFCASSPPEGHLYHFGPGTRLTVT.

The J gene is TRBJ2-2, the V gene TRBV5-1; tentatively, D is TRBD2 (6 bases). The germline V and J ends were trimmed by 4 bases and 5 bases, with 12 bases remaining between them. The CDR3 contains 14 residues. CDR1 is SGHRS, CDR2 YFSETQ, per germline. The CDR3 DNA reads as TGCGCCAGCAGCCGGGACTTTGTAACCGGGGAGCTGTTTTTT. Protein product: CASSRDFVTGELFF.

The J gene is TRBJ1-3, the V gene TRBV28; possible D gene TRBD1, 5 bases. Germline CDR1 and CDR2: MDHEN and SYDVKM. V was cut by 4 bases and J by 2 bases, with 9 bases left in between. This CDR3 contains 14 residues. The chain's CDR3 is CASSSPGTGNTIYF. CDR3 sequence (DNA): TGTGCCAGCAGTTCTCCAGGGACTGGAAACACCATATATTTT.

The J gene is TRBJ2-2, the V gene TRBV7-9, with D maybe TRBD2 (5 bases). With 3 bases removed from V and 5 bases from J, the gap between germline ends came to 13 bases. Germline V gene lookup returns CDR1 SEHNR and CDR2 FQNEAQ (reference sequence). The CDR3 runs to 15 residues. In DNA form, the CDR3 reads TGTGCCAGCAGCTTGACTGCGCCGGGAACCGGGGAGCTGTTTTTT. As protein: CASSLTAPGTGELFF. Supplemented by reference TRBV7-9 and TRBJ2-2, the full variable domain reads DTGVSQNPRHKITKRGQNVTFRCDPISEHNRLYWYRQTLGQGPEFLTYFQNEAQLEKSRLLSDRFSAERPKGSFSTLEIQRTEQGDSAMYLCASSLTAPGTGELFFGEGSRLTVL.

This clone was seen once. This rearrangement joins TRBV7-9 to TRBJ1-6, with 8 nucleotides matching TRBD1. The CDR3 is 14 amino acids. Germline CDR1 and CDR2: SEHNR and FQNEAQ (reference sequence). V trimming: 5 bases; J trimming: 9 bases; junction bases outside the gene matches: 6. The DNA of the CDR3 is TGTGCCAGCAGCCCGGGACAGGTGGCTTCACCCCTCCACTTT. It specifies CASSPGQVASPLHF. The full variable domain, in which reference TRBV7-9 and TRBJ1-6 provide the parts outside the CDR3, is DTGVSQNPRHKITKRGQNVTFRCDPISEHNRLYWYRQTLGQGPEFLTYFQNEAQLEKSRLLSDRFSAERPKGSFSTLEIQRTEQGDSAMYLCASSPGQVASPLHFGNGTRLTVT.

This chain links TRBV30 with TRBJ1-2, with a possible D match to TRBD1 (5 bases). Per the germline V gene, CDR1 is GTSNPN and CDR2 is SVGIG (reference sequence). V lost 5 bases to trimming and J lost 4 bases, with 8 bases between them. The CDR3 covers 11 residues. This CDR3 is CAWVGGYGYTF. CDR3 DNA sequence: TGTGCCTGGGTGGGGGGCTATGGCTACACCTTC.

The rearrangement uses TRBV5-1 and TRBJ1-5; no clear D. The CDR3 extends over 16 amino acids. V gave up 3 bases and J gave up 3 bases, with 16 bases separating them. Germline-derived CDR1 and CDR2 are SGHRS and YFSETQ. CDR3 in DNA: TGCGCCAGCAGCTCAGGTGTTATGGCCGACAATCAGCCCCAGCATTTT. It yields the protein CASSSGVMADNQPQHF.

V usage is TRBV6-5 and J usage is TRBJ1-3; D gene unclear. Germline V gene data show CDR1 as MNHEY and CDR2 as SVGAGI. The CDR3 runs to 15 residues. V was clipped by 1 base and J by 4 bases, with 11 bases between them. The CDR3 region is CASSYWASPGNTIYF. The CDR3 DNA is TGTGCCAGCAGTTACTGGGCATCGCCCGGAAACACCATATATTTT.

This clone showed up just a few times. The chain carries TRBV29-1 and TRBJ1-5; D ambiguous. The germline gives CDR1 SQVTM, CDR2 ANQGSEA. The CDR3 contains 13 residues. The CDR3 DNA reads TGCAGGGCCCTCCATTATAGCAATCAGCCCCAGCATTTT. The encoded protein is CRALHYSNQPQHF.